The clone carrying this T cell receptor beta chain was observed once. Libraries were prepared by immunoSEQ multiplex PCR; TCRdb keeps only in-frame clonotypes and omits some of them. Seen here are about 130,000 clones, around four fifths observed once, and the top ten hold roughly 3.5%. Cryopreserved PBMCs provided around 2.2 micrograms of genomic DNA for the TCR beta libraries. The record originates from a study of cytotoxic CD8 clonotypes in ibrutinib-treated CLL. V shed 0 bases and J shed 0 bases, with 10 bases lying between them. The CDR3 length is 16 residues. Germline CDR1 SGHRS, CDR2 YFSETQ. This sequence joins TRBV5-1 and TRBJ1-3; D is unclear. The sequence was obtained from a human donor with chronic lymphocytic leukemia. The sequenced sample was PBMCs, obtained after 24 months of ibrutinib treatment. For the CDR3, the DNA is TGCGCCAGCAGCTTGGGAGGGTCCCACTCTGGAAACACCATATATTTT. Protein sequence: CASSLGGSHSGNTIYF. Together with reference TRBV5-1 and TRBJ1-3, the CDR3 gives the full variable domain: KAGVTQTPRYLIKTRGQQVTLSCSPISGHRSVSWYQQTPGQGLQFLFEYFSETQRNKGNFPGRFSGRQFSNSRSEMNVSTLELGDSALYLCASSLGGSHSGNTIYFGEGSWLTVV.